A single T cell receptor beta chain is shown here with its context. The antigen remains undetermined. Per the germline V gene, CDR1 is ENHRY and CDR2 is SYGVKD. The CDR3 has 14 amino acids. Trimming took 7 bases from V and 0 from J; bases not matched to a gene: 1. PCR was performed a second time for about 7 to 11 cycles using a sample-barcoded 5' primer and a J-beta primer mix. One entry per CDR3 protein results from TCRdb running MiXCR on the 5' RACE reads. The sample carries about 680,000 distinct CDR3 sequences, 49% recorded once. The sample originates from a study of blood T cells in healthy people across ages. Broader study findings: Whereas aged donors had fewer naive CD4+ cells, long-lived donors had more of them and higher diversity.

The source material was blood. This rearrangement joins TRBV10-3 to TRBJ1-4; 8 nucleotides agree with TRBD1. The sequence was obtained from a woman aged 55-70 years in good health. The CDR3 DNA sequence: TGTGCCATCAAGGACAGGGCAACTAATGAAAAACTGTTTTTT. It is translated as CAIKDRATNEKLFF.